This entry lists 18 T cell receptor beta chains sequenced from one sample in a study of T-cell memory formation after mild COVID-19 (dated by TCRdb to about 2021). The library relied on 5' RACE. The run used an Illumina NovaSeq 6000. TCRdb ran its own pipeline on the public reads, namely fastp trimming at Q25 and MiXCR clone calling, and kept in-frame beta chains. Each CDR3 protein gets just one entry, which takes the most common genes and DNA from the rows behind it. The sample yields hundreds of thousands of distinct CDR3 sequences; around 16% were counted once. Roughly 25% of the sample is in the top ten clones. The specimen sequenced was PBMCs or a T cell subset sorted from them (not recorded which). These receptor sequences come from a man younger than 30 who had mild COVID-19 (a few samples of this study predate the infection). The sample titles of this study are shuffled in the database, so cell type and time point are left out; the donor was told from shared clones.

The chain uses TRBV20-1 and TRBJ1-5; no reliable D call. From germline, CDR1 is DFQATT and CDR2 SNEGSKA (reference sequence). The CDR3 loop spans 15 amino acids. Trimming took off 4 bases at V and 2 bases at J, with 15 bases between the two ends. The CDR3 spells CSATYGLVGNQPQHF. CDR3 in DNA: TGCAGTGCTACATACGGACTGGTAGGCAATCAGCCCCAGCATTTT.

The chain links TRBV4-1 to TRBJ2-3; 9 bases map to TRBD1. This CDR3 region has 15 residues. Germline CDR1 is MGHRA and CDR2 is YSYEKL. V shed 3 bases and J 4 bases; nucleotides not matched to a gene: 5. CDR3: CASSQGDRDSDTQYF. The CDR3 DNA follows: TGCGCCAGCAGCCAGGGGGACAGGGATTCAGATACGCAGTATTTT.

This clonotype was observed at least ten times. The genes are TRBV6-4 and TRBJ2-3; D gene ambiguous. The CDR3 contains 13 residues. Trimming removed 0 bases at V and 3 bases at J, with 4 bases between. In germline, CDR1 is MRHNA, CDR2 SNTAGT. Written as DNA, the CDR3 is TGTGCCAGCAGTGACTCGACTACAGATACGCAGTATTTT. This gives the protein CASSDSTTDTQYF.

This clonotype was detected a few times. The gene calls are TRBV15 and TRBJ1-4; D not resolved. The CDR3 is made up of 15 amino acids. Trimming shortened V by 3 bases and J by 7 bases, and 15 bases separated the two germline ends. CDR1 and CDR2 from the germline V gene are LNHNV and YYDKDF (reference sequence). The CDR3: CATSRRVLPGEKLFF. The CDR3 region has the DNA TGTGCCACCAGCAGGAGGGTCCTCCCGGGTGAAAAACTGTTTTTT.

In its sample, this clonotype was seen a few times. The chain carries TRBV7-8 and TRBJ1-6; a possible D gene is TRBD1 (6 bases). The CDR3 contains 15 residues. V was cut by 2 bases and J by 7 bases, with 12 bases left in between. Germline values: CDR1 SGHVS, CDR2 FQNEAQ. The CDR3 loop is CASSLTWTVNSPLHF. CDR3 DNA sequence: TGTGCCAGCAGCTTAACCTGGACAGTCAATTCACCCCTCCACTTT.

The chain carries TRBV15 and TRBJ2-5; 7 bases align to TRBD2. There are 17 residues in the CDR3. Germline trimming cut 0 bases from V and 5 bases from J; bases unmatched to any gene: 12. The V gene's germline CDR1 is LNHNV and CDR2 YYDKDF (reference sequence). The chain's CDR3 is CATSRDATLGGRETQYF. The CDR3 bases are TGTGCCACCAGCAGAGACGCGACGTTGGGGGGGAGGGAGACCCAGTACTTC.

V and J are TRBV7-2 and TRBJ1-3, with TRBD1 as a possible D gene (5 bases). Trimming stripped 2 bases from V and 3 bases from J, with 11 bases between. Germline V CDR1 and CDR2: SGHTA, FQGNSA. CDR3 length equals 15 residues. The CDR3 DNA reads as TGTGCCAGCAGCTTATCGGAAAGGGGTGGAAACACCATATATTTT. Protein: CASSLSERGGNTIYF.

The chain recombines TRBV5-1 with TRBJ2-3; TRBD2 matches at 14 bases. Germline-derived CDR1 and CDR2 are SGHRS and YFSETQ. This CDR3 comprises 17 residues. V lost 0 bases, J lost 6 bases, and 6 bases stayed unmatched. The CDR3 DNA reads as TGCGCCAGCAGCTTGGGACTAGCGGGGGGGCCAGCGGATACGCAGTATTTT. Translation: CASSLGLAGGPADTQYF.

This chain uses TRBV7-8 with TRBJ2-7, with D unclear. The CDR3 is 13 amino acids. Trimming took 5 bases from V and 2 from J, leaving 10 bases between them. Germline V gives CDR1 SGHVS, CDR2 FQNEAQ. CDR3 region: CASSADKPYEQYV. CDR3 DNA: TGTGCCAGCAGCGCTGACAAGCCCTACGAGCAGTACGTC.

This clonotype occurred a few times. The chain has TRBV6-5 and TRBJ2-7; D might be TRBD1 (5 bases). This CDR3 region has 15 residues. The V end was cut by 2 bases, the J end by 5 bases, with 16 bases between. Germline V gene sequence: CDR1 MNHEY, CDR2 SVGAGI. The DNA of the CDR3 is TGTGCCAGCAGTTACGGAAGACAGTTGGTCAACGAGCAGTACTTC. Its protein product is CASSYGRQLVNEQYF.

This clonotype appeared a few times. This chain uses TRBV10-3 with TRBJ2-7; 9 bases are shared with TRBD1. The CDR3 is made up of 14 amino acids. Per germline, CDR1 ENHRY and CDR2 SYGVKD. V shed 9 bases, J shed 0 bases, and the junction held 6 bases outside the gene matches. The CDR3 DNA follows: TGTGCCATACGACAGGGGGTGTTCTCCTACGAGCAGTACTTC. Its protein is CAIRQGVFSYEQYF.

In this sample, this clonotype turned up a few times. V usage is TRBV12-3 or TRBV12-4 and J usage is TRBJ2-2, with 7 bases identical to TRBD1. The length of the CDR3 is 17 residues. V shed 4 bases and J 7 bases; nucleotides not matched to a gene: 15. CDR3 in amino acids: CASSSITTGVVHGELFF. The CDR3 DNA reads TGTGCCAGCAGTTCGATTACCACAGGGGTAGTCCACGGGGAGCTGTTTTTT.

This clonotype was counted at least ten times. The V call is TRBV4-3, the J call TRBJ1-4; a weak D match, TRBD1 (5 bases). In germline, CDR1 is LGHNA, CDR2 YSLEER. The ends were cut back, 0 bases at V and 5 bases at J, with 7 bases in the middle. This CDR3 spans 14 amino acids. The CDR3 sequence is CASSQDRQNEKLFF. The CDR3 bases are TGCGCCAGCAGCCAAGATCGACAGAATGAAAAACTGTTTTTT.

V is TRBV5-5 and J is TRBJ1-1; D is possibly TRBD1 (6 bases). CDR1 SGHKS and CDR2 YYEKEE come from the germline V gene (reference sequence). Trimming pared 4 bases from V and 11 bases from J, leaving 18 bases between. This CDR3 has 13 amino acids. The CDR3 here is CASSEQGTFPAFF. DNA of the CDR3: TGTGCCAGCAGCGAACAGGGAACCTTCCCCGCTTTCTTT.

The sample holds many counts of this clonotype. J is TRBJ2-6 and V is TRBV20-1; D remains unclear. The length of the CDR3 is 12 residues. Trimming left V 5 bases short and J 7 bases short, with 9 bases between. The germline V gene has CDR1 DFQATT and CDR2 SNEGSKA (reference sequence). DNA of the CDR3: TGCAGTGCTCCGGTGGATGCCAACGTCCTGACTTTC. Its protein is CSAPVDANVLTF.

CDR3 coding DNA: TGCAGTGCTAGGTGGCTCCTCTATGGCTACACCTTC. It specifies CSARWLLYGYTF. This sequence joins TRBV20-1 and TRBJ1-2, with D hard to call. This CDR3 has 12 amino acids. Trimming removed 3 bases from V and 4 bases from J, with 9 bases in between. Germline loops: CDR1 DFQATT, CDR2 SNEGSKA (reference sequence).

This clonotype was counted ten times or more. The V and J genes are TRBV6-5 and TRBJ2-1; D is possibly TRBD1 (6 bases). Trimming took off 0 bases at V and 3 bases at J, with 9 bases between the two ends. From germline, CDR1 is MNHEY and CDR2 SVGAGI. CDR3 length: 15 residues. CDR3 nucleotide sequence: TGTGCCAGCAGTTACTCGGCAGGGGTCTACAATGAGCAGTTCTTC. Amino acid sequence: CASSYSAGVYNEQFF.

This clonotype was counted between two and nine times. This sequence joins TRBV12-3 or TRBV12-4 and TRBJ1-6; 9 bases are shared with TRBD1. After removal of 5 bases from V and 10 bases from J, the junction contained 6 bases not matched to a gene. CDR3 length equals 14 residues. CDR3 loop: CASSGQGLRSPLHF. DNA of the CDR3: TGTGCCAGCAGTGGACAGGGGCTTAGGTCACCCCTCCACTTT.